This T cell receptor (beta chain) comes out of a study of T cells in Graves' hyperthyroidism and ophthalmopathy. On the study more broadly: The authors collected peripheral blood at initial diagnosis, before any treatment. Study-level results: Most thyroid clonotypes with frequency above 0.001 were detected in blood.

Amplified regions were TCR beta CDR3 sequences from RNA transcripts. TCR CDR3 regions were first amplified by RT-PCR with HTBI primers. TCRdb re-called the multiplex PCR reads through MiXCR, storing one row per CDR3 protein. The data hold about 290,000 distinct CDR3 sequences, with roughly 13% observed a single time. Criteria for exclusion of patients were uncontrolled infection, other autoimmune disease, pregnancy or lactation. This clonotype was seen ten or more times. Its cognate antigen is unknown. Germline V gene lookup returns CDR1 MDHEN and CDR2 SYDVKM. J gave up 5 bases and V 5 bases, and 13 bases lay outside the gene matches. The CDR3 is 16 amino acids.

The chain is built from TRBV28 and TRBJ2-5; 8 bases fit TRBD2. This receptor was taken from a woman in her 40s with Graves' hyperthyroidism. Sample: blood. CDR3 nucleotides: TGTGCCAGCAGTCCCCGTCCCAGCGGGAGAGGGGAGACCCAGTACTTC. This translates into CASSPRPSGRGETQYF.